The present entry profiles one T cell receptor beta chain with its context. Germline-derived CDR1 and CDR2 are MNHEY and SVGAGI. The ends were cut back, 11 bases at V and 7 bases at J, with 18 bases in the middle. This CDR3 is built from 13 residues. This entry comes from a study of blood T cell repertoires in COVID-19. The wider study: The origin of the acute and convalescent COVID-19 samples was the United States, Italy and Spain.

In the study's own analysis: Researchers report that nucleated cell counts were estimated from reference gene primer amplification. The method was immunoSEQ multiplex PCR; TCRdb's version includes in-frame clones alone and lacks a portion of them. That table supplies the V and J calls and clone size; D and trimming were determined from the DNA. The repertoire includes approximately 170,000 clones, approximately 84% of them detected once, and under 8.5% sits in the top ten. The TCR comes from a man in his forties who had recovered from COVID-19. The V gene is TRBV6-5, the J gene TRBJ2-4; D might be TRBD2 (5 bases). The sequenced sample was peripheral blood. In DNA, the CDR3 is TGTGCCGTGAGGCCGGACTCTTTGAACATTCAGTACTTC. The encoded protein is CAVRPDSLNIQYF.